This T cell receptor (beta chain) was documented in a study of blood T cell repertoires in COVID-19. Trimming took 3 bases from V and 1 from J, leaving 12 bases between them. There are 15 residues in the CDR3. CDR1 and CDR2 (germline): KGHSH, LQKENI. Profiling relied on immunoSEQ multiplex PCR, and the TCRdb table lists in-frame clones only, not all of them. The sample consists of a few hundred thousand clones, about four fifths of them appearing once. Each participant's cohort was designated according to participant-reported clinical history. The recovered donors of Cohort 3 showed two negative PCRs, clearance, or symptom resolution.

The sequence was collected from a woman in her 50s who had recovered from COVID-19. The chain has TRBV18 and TRBJ1-1; D remains ambiguous. The sequenced sample consisted of PBMCs or T cells enriched from blood (not recorded which). CDR3: CASSPSRVTNTEAFF. In DNA form, the CDR3 reads TGTGCCAGCTCACCCAGCCGGGTCACGAACACTGAAGCTTTCTTT.